The following is a TCR beta chain sequence with its context. The sample is drawn from a study of glioma-infiltrating T cells after dendritic cell vaccination. Primers: 60 V beta forward and 13 J beta reverse. Using immunoSEQ multiplex PCR, the repertoire was profiled, and TCRdb retains in-frame clones only, with some absent. Among about 92,000 clones listed, approximately 90% were seen once. Germline V gene data show CDR1 as MNHNS and CDR2 as SASEGT. The CDR3 spans 18 residues. V shed 3 bases and J 9 bases; nucleotides not matched to a gene: 22. The sequence was collected from a human donor with glioblastoma. The chain is built from TRBV6-1 and TRBJ2-5; 7 bases line up with TRBD2. Sequenced here: blood, sampled before dendritic cell vaccination. The chain's CDR3 is CASSEHHLSGTNYSAQYF. The DNA for the CDR3 is TGTGCCAGCAGTGAGCACCATCTTTCCGGGACTAATTATTCTGCCCAGTACTTC.